What follows describes a single TCR beta chain. This clone was counted once. Its antigen remains undetermined. The input lacks base qualities; no much larger clone sits a single base away. The CDR3 regions of human TCRbeta chains were analyzed by immunosequencing. The original methods were these. Repertoire TCRs were checked for matches against a reference library of SARS-CoV-2-specific TCRs that had been generated using the MIRA antigen-specificity platform. Breadth meant the fraction of unique TCRs that were SARS-CoV-2-associated, whereas depth meant the fraction of total T cells that were SARS-CoV-2-associated. Using the MIRA data, each spike-specific TCR was mapped to the spike region that the TCR reacts to and placed in a CD4 or CD8 class. Log10-transformed breadth and depth values were compared by one-way ANOVA with Sidak's multiple comparisons tests. The table comes from immuneACCESS by way of TCRdb, which keeps in-frame sequences with V and J called. Part of the clones is missing from these tables; in studies checked, under half for an unresolved V gene and the rest for unknown reasons. The DNA gave D and trimming, while V, J and clone size come from that table. This sample has roughly 84,000 clones in its table, and 70% to 90% of those were observed once. The ten biggest clones cover roughly 1.6% of the sample.

This entry comes from a study of T cell responses to AZD1222 COVID-19 vaccine (dated by TCRdb to the early 2020s). Concerning the study at large: AZD1222 recipients whose second dose came at about 4 weeks and those whose second dose came at about 12 weeks were combined into one group, since spike-specific TCR depth and breadth did not differ between the two schedules. Trial participants were enrolled by age into 18-55, 56-69 and 70-plus year subgroups, with around 140, 26 and 57 TCR-sequenced participants respectively. TCR sequencing was performed for more than 230 trial participants, of whom some 200 were given two doses of AZD1222 and approximately 25 were given two doses of MenACWY control vaccine.

What the time point label conveys for this sample: baseline before first vaccination. Samples from vaccinated people were obtained from the UK trials COV001 and COV002, which included a single-blind randomized controlled phase 2/3 trial of AZD1222 (ChAdOx1 nCoV-19) in healthy adults. For TCRbeta chain sequencing, PBMC samples were collected from trial participants at day 0 and at day 28 after the second dose. The germline V gene specifies SGHDT as CDR1 and YYEEEE as CDR2. The V and J ends are trimmed by 1 base and 3 bases, leaving 19 bases between them. Reading from cysteine to phenylalanine, the CDR3 counts 17 amino acids. Of the read, only the CDR3 DNA is kept; its 51 bases are in frame from base 1. The paper's findings and limits, for the study overall: Because no day 14 peak-response samples were available, the repertoires could be characterized only after the peak T cell response. A significant rise in spike-specific TCR breadth and depth was observed after two AZD1222 doses relative to day 0 and relative to MenACWY recipients. Reportedly, close to half of the unique spike-specific TCRs recognized epitopes lying outside the regions that are mutated in the B.1.351 and B.1.1.7 variants. Most participants were white British and females outnumbered males, and the authors suggested that clonal diversity may have been underestimated. Vaccine-associated CD4 TCRs spanned the whole spike protein, with dominant responses in regions 160-218 and 743-854. The 56-69-year group was small, and its depth increase did not reach significance, likely because of low power. Conclusions about previously exposed vaccinees are limited, since just 6 or 7 AZD1222 recipients were seropositive for SARS-CoV-2 at baseline.

This TCR was recovered from an adult in good health. This material consisted of peripheral blood, taken on day 0 of AZD1222 vaccination. The chain was built from TRBV5-6 and TRBJ1-2; the D gene is not confidently resolved. Here is the DNA: TGTGCCAGCAGCTTGTGGGGAGGAGGGTGGTCATACTATGGCTACACCTTC. Its coded protein is CASSLWGGGWSYYGYTF.